The clone carrying this T cell receptor beta chain was counted a few times. Antigen: not known. Looked up from germline, CDR1 is SGHRS and CDR2 is YFSETQ. The CDR3 length is 15 residues. V was clipped by 4 bases and J by 1 base, with 14 bases between them. This entry is derived from a study of blood T cells in healthy people across ages. For the second PCR, which ran for about 6 to 12 cycles, a sample-barcoded 5' primer and a J-beta primer mix were used. A template-switch adaptor containing 12 random nucleotides labeled each cDNA molecule. Each CDR3 protein is one row after TCRdb ran MiXCR on the 5' RACE reads. The table has about 640,000 distinct CDR3 sequences, about 53% seen once; the top ten hold roughly 34%. Points from the study as a whole: With donor CMV status unknown, expanded clonotype changes were possibly confounded. PBMCs left unsorted prevented a conclusive naive versus antigen-experienced comparison.

The sequence was collected from a man between 60 and 75 years old in good health. The sequencing sample was made of blood. The rearrangement links TRBV5-1 to TRBJ2-5; D not certain. The CDR3 DNA sequence: TGCGCCAGCAGCGAGCCCTCGGAGAGCCAAGAGACCCAGTACTTC. It specifies CASSEPSESQETQYF. The variable domain in full, completed from reference TRBV5-1 and TRBJ2-5, reads KAGVTQTPRYLIKTRGQQVTLSCSPISGHRSVSWYQQTPGQGLQFLFEYFSETQRNKGNFPGRFSGRQFSNSRSEMNVSTLELGDSALYLCASSEPSESQETQYFGPGTRLLVL.